This T cell receptor (beta chain) was retrieved from a study of vaccination and CD4 T cells after COVID-19. About the study: Convalescent patients were SARS-CoV-2 positive by nasal swab PCR; fewer than 10 mild, one severe. The stimulating agents, overlapping spike peptides, came from SARS-CoV-2, HCoV-NL63, HCoV-OC43 and HCoV-229E.

At the Johns Hopkins FTIC core, DNA taken from cultured CD4+ T cells was sequenced by way of the Oncomine TCR Beta short-read assay. TCRdb recomputed calls from the PCR reads with MiXCR, one row per CDR3 protein. The data show about 24,000 distinct CDR3 sequences, roughly 46% seen once. V lost 3 bases to trimming and J lost 4 bases; unmatched junction nucleotides: 0. This CDR3 region has 14 residues. Germline CDR1 reads MRHNA; CDR2 reads SNTAGT. Concerning this clonotype itself: The target antigen is unknown.

Described time point: late sampling 161 to 241 days after vaccination in a few convalescent patients. Treatment denoted: 10-day PBMC culture with coronavirus spike peptide pools or control peptides (ViraFEST assay). ViraFEST stimulated the growth of antigen-specific T cells using peptide pools and subsequently profiled their TCRs by sequencing. V gene TRBV6-4 combines with J gene TRBJ2-2, with 9 bases aligning to TRBD1. The specimen was CD4+ T cells from blood, cultured in vitro, collected about 7 months after SARS-CoV-2 vaccination. The TCR comes from a human donor who had recovered from COVID-19. This CDR3 reads CASSEGQGTGELFF. In DNA, the CDR3 is TGTGCCAGCAGTGAGGGACAGGGCACCGGGGAGCTGTTTTTT.